This passage covers 25 T cell receptor beta chains from one sample sequenced in a study of CD8 T cells in ankylosing spondylitis (TCRdb year 2017). On the study overall, not on this receptor specifically: A TCR beta motif made up of several highly homologous amino acid variants appeared to be characteristic of blood from ankylosing spondylitis patients.

The library was prepared using 5' RACE. TCRdb records Illumina HiSeq 2500 as the sequencer. In-frame beta chains were kept once TCRdb had trimmed the public reads at Q25 with fastp and called clones with MiXCR. Duplicate CDR3 protein sequences are folded into a single record with the most common DNA and genes. This sample gives about 840,000 distinct CDR3 sequences in total; roughly 10% of them show up just once. Roughly 0.51% of the sample belongs to the ten largest clones. The antigens these receptors bind are not known. The sequencing sample was made of blood, either unsorted or a sorted T cell fraction (not recorded which). These TCRs come from a male donor with ankylosing spondylitis.

This clonotype was detected ten times or more. V gene TRBV29-1 combines with J gene TRBJ2-1; unclear D gene. The V gene's germline CDR1 is SQVTM and CDR2 ANQGSEA. Trimming shortened V by 4 bases and J by 7 bases, and 8 bases separated the two germline ends. This CDR3 has 11 residues. CDR3 sequence reads: CSVVGWNEQFF. CDR3 coding DNA: TGCAGCGTTGTCGGATGGAATGAGCAGTTCTTC.

This sequence joins TRBV19 and TRBJ1-5; 9 bases fit TRBD1. The J segment lost 5 bases and the V segment lost 5 bases, leaving 7 bases of the junction unmatched. Germline assignment: CDR1 LNHDA and CDR2 SQIVND (reference sequence). The CDR3 is made up of 15 amino acids. DNA of the CDR3: TGTGCCAGTAGTGACTGGACAGGGGAATATCAGCCCCAGCATTTT. This encodes CASSDWTGEYQPQHF. The full variable domain, its missing parts supplied by reference TRBV19 and TRBJ1-5, is DGGITQSPKYLFRKEGQNVTLSCEQNLNHDAMYWYRQDPGQGLRLIYYSQIVNDFQKGDIAEGYSVSREKKESFPLTVTSAQKNPTAFYLCASSDWTGEYQPQHFGDGTRLSIL.

The chain combines TRBV5-4 with TRBJ2-6; 9 nucleotides line up with TRBD1. CDR3 size: 20 residues. The germline V gene encodes CDR1 SGHNT and CDR2 YYREEE (reference sequence). With V trimmed by 2 bases and J by 2 bases, 14 bases remained unmatched. In DNA, the CDR3 is TGTGCCAGCAGCTTCTTTCGAGATGGGACAGGGACCACTGGGGCCAACGTCCTGACTTTC. As protein: CASSFFRDGTGTTGANVLTF.

The V and J genes are TRBV6-2 or TRBV6-3 and TRBJ2-3; D uncertain. CDR3 length equals 15 residues. V dropped 6 bases and J dropped 2 bases, with 15 bases sitting between them. Germline V gene sequence: CDR1 MNHEY, CDR2 SVGEGT. The CDR3 coding sequence is TGTGCCAGCAGCGCATTGACTGGATTCACAGATACGCAGTATTTT. It yields the protein CASSALTGFTDTQYF.

This sequence joins TRBV30 and TRBJ1-4; D is uncertain. The CDR3 consists of 15 residues. V lost 0 bases and J 8 bases, leaving 16 bases between the germline ends. Germline CDR1 GTSNPN, CDR2 SVGIG (reference sequence). The DNA of the CDR3 is TGTGCCTGGAGTGTATTGGGCAAAGTCGGAGAAAAACTGTTTTTT. This encodes CAWSVLGKVGEKLFF.

The chain joins TRBV3-1 to TRBJ2-7; TRBD1 matches 8 bases. Germline V CDR1 and CDR2: LGHDT, YNNKEL (reference sequence). This CDR3 is 15 amino acids long. Trimming took 1 base from V and 3 from J; bases not matched to a gene: 5. This CDR3 is CASSQGWTGNYEQYF. In DNA form, the CDR3 reads TGTGCCAGCAGCCAAGGCTGGACAGGGAACTACGAGCAGTACTTC.

V usage is TRBV20-1 and J usage is TRBJ2-1; TRBD2 matches at 8 bases. Trimming at V came to 6 bases and at J to 7 bases, leaving 11 bases not matched to a gene. This CDR3 region has 14 residues. Germline CDR1 DFQATT, CDR2 SNEGSKA (reference sequence). The CDR3 protein is CSALRAGGANEQFF. CDR3 DNA sequence: TGCAGTGCCCTTAGGGCGGGAGGAGCGAATGAGCAGTTCTTC.

This clonotype has just a few counts. The rearrangement uses TRBV2 and TRBJ2-7; no reliable D call. The V end was cut by 2 bases, the J end by 2 bases, with 10 bases between. The germline CDR1 and CDR2 sequences are SNHLY and FYNNEI. This CDR3 comprises 14 residues. Here the CDR3 reads CASSERPITYEQYF. The CDR3 DNA reads TGTGCCAGCAGTGAAAGGCCGATCACCTACGAGCAGTACTTC.

The rearrangement joins TRBV7-2 to TRBJ2-1; either TRBD1 or TRBD2 may fit D (7 bases each). Trimming took off 2 bases at V and 3 bases at J, with 29 bases between the two ends. This CDR3 has 21 residues. Germline V gene lookup returns CDR1 SGHTA and CDR2 FQGNSA. The CDR3 reads CASSLPITGDYTQHNYNEQFF. The CDR3 nucleotides are TGTGCCAGCAGCTTACCGATCACAGGGGACTATACCCAACACAACTACAATGAGCAGTTCTTC. The full variable domain, with the rest looked up from reference TRBV7-2 and TRBJ2-1, is GAGVSQSPSNKVTEKGKDVELRCDPISGHTALYWYRQSLGQGLEFLIYFQGNSAPDKSGLPSDRFSAERTGGSVSTLTIQRTQQEDSAVYLCASSLPITGDYTQHNYNEQFFGPGTRLTVL.

J is TRBJ2-7 and V is TRBV20-1, with TRBD2 identical over 14 bases. There are 19 residues in the CDR3. V was pared by 3 bases and J by 2 bases, with 15 bases of the junction left unmatched. Germline CDR1 and CDR2: DFQATT and SNEGSKA (reference sequence). In DNA, the CDR3 is TGCAGTGCTAGGGCCAGTCTCAGGGGACTAGCGGGAGCCCCCTACGAGCAGTACTTC. It specifies CSARASLRGLAGAPYEQYF.

The chain is built from TRBV20-1 and TRBJ2-1; 10 nucleotides align to TRBD2. With 1 base clipped from V and 8 bases from J, the junction kept 5 bases outside the gene matches. The CDR3 sequence is 14 residues long. Germline CDR1 DFQATT, CDR2 SNEGSKA (reference sequence). This chain's CDR3 is CSARASGSLYEQFF. Written as DNA, the CDR3 is TGCAGTGCTAGAGCTAGCGGGAGTTTGTATGAGCAGTTCTTC.

At least ten counts were recorded for this clonotype. This rearrangement joins TRBV29-1 to TRBJ2-7; 8 positions agree with TRBD2. The germline V gene has CDR1 SQVTM and CDR2 ANQGSEA. Trimming removed 6 bases from V and 4 bases from J; junction bases left unmatched: 8. The CDR3 length is 13 residues. The CDR3 DNA follows: TGCAGCGTCGACGGAGCGGGAGCTTACGAGCAGTACTTC. This codes for CSVDGAGAYEQYF.

This clonotype was found many times. In DNA, the CDR3 is TGTGCCAGCAGTGACGTCGGTTGGGCCTCCTATGGCTACACCTTC. It codes for CASSDVGWASYGYTF. The V and J genes are TRBV6-2 or TRBV6-3 and TRBJ1-2; D unresolved. Trimming took 5 bases from V and 4 from J, leaving 17 bases between them. Germline V lookup: CDR1 MNHEY, CDR2 SVGEGT. This CDR3 region has 15 residues.

The chain carries TRBV5-1 and TRBJ1-1, with 8 bases lining up with TRBD1. From germline, CDR1 is SGHRS and CDR2 YFSETQ. Trimming cost V 0 bases and J 1 base; bases outside gene matches: 5. The CDR3 has 16 amino acids. The CDR3 here is CASSLAPTGANTEAFF. For the CDR3, the DNA is TGCGCCAGCAGCTTGGCCCCGACAGGGGCGAACACTGAAGCTTTCTTT.

A few counts support this clonotype. This sequence joins TRBV20-1 and TRBJ1-1; D might be TRBD1 (5 bases). Trimming took off 4 bases at V and 10 bases at J, with 19 bases between the two ends. The CDR3 length is 13 residues. Germline CDR1 is DFQATT and CDR2 is SNEGSKA (reference sequence). The chain's CDR3 is CSAKVQGLKGAFF. The CDR3 coding sequence is TGCAGTGCTAAGGTCCAGGGCCTTAAGGGAGCTTTCTTT.

Many counts were recorded for this clonotype. The chain employs TRBV7-2 and TRBJ2-3; D assignment may be TRBD1 or TRBD2 (5 bases each). Trimming removed 6 bases at V and 0 bases at J, with 13 bases between. The CDR3 loop spans 15 amino acids. Looked up from germline, CDR1 is SGHTA and CDR2 is FQGNSA. This chain's CDR3 is CASRPQGPSTDTQYF. CDR3 in DNA: TGTGCCAGCAGGCCTCAGGGACCTAGCACAGATACGCAGTATTTT.

The J gene is TRBJ2-5, the V gene TRBV20-1; TRBD1 agrees at 8 bases. CDR1 DFQATT and CDR2 SNEGSKA come from the germline V gene (reference sequence). Unmatched junction bases numbered 8, after V lost 5 bases and J lost 0 bases. This CDR3 region has 15 residues. For the CDR3, the DNA is TGCAGTGCTCAAAGGACAGGGCTGTACCAAGAGACCCAGTACTTC. It encodes CSAQRTGLYQETQYF.

The chain uses TRBV20-1 and TRBJ2-7, with 7 nucleotides matching TRBD2. CDR1 and CDR2 (germline): DFQATT, SNEGSKA (reference sequence). This CDR3 has 12 amino acids. The trim removed 0 bases at V and 5 bases at J, leaving 1 base unmatched. CDR3 protein: CSAREGGDEQYF. The CDR3 nucleotides are TGCAGTGCTAGAGAGGGAGGGGACGAGCAGTACTTC.

A remark on this clonotype: It may be a read error: a sequence one base away is much more abundant. The J gene is TRBJ1-1, the V gene TRBV7-9, with D possibly matching TRBD1 (5 bases). V lost 5 bases and J 3 bases, leaving 7 bases between the germline ends. CDR3 length: 12 residues. CDR1 is SEHNR, CDR2 FQNEAQ, per germline (reference sequence). In DNA form, the CDR3 reads TGTGCCAGCAGCGACAGATACACTGAAGCTTTCTTT. Protein sequence: CASSDRYTEAFF.

The chain couples TRBV7-2 to TRBJ2-7; 8 bases map to TRBD2. The CDR3 sequence is 15 residues long. In germline, CDR1 is SGHTA, CDR2 FQGNSA. Germline trimming cut 7 bases from V and 6 bases from J; bases unmatched to any gene: 14. In DNA form, the CDR3 reads TGTGCCAGCACCGGTCAAGCGGGGGCCGTGGGCGAGCAGTACTTC. It specifies CASTGQAGAVGEQYF.

This clonotype was recorded at least ten times. The chain combines TRBV5-1 with TRBJ2-5; 9 nucleotides line up with TRBD1. Germline assignment: CDR1 SGHRS and CDR2 YFSETQ. There are 14 residues in the CDR3. With V trimmed by 3 bases and J by 3 bases, 3 bases remained unmatched. The CDR3, as DNA: TGCGCCAGCAGCTCCGGGACAGGGAAAGAGACCCAGTACTTC. It yields the protein CASSSGTGKETQYF.

The V call is TRBV5-1, the J call TRBJ1-2; TRBD1 agrees at 7 bases. Germline loops: CDR1 SGHRS, CDR2 YFSETQ. After removal of 4 bases from V and 8 bases from J, the junction contained 5 bases not matched to a gene. The CDR3 loop spans 12 amino acids. CDR3 nucleotide sequence: TGCGCCAGCAGCGCCGACAGGGTCGGCTACACCTTC. This encodes CASSADRVGYTF.

The V gene is TRBV7-2, the J gene TRBJ2-2, with D possibly matching TRBD2 (5 bases). The CDR3 runs to 13 residues. Germline assignment: CDR1 SGHTA and CDR2 FQGNSA. The germline V and J ends were trimmed by 3 bases and 6 bases, with 8 bases remaining between them. The CDR3 nucleotides read TGTGCCAGCAGCTTTACTAGTGCCGGGGAGCTGTTTTTT. Translating gives CASSFTSAGELFF.

This clonotype was counted many times. The V gene is TRBV29-1, the J gene TRBJ1-1; maybe TRBD1 (5 bases). V lost 6 bases and J lost 7, with 9 bases in between. CDR1 and CDR2 from the germline V gene are SQVTM and ANQGSEA. This CDR3 comprises 10 residues. The CDR3 reads CSVADSEAFF. CDR3 bases: TGCAGCGTCGCCGACAGTGAAGCTTTCTTT.

The chain is built from TRBV12-3 or TRBV12-4 and TRBJ2-7; 7 bases match TRBD1. V lost 6 bases to trimming and J lost 5 bases; unmatched junction nucleotides: 7. CDR3 length: 13 residues. CDR3 loop: CASSYDRANEQYF. DNA for the CDR3: TGTGCCAGCAGCTACGACAGGGCCAACGAGCAGTACTTC.